The source of this T cell receptor beta chain is a study of follicular helper T cells after annual influenza vaccination. Study-level background: Blood was drawn on days 0, 7 and 28 after vaccination. Study results and caveats: Most later recoveries of Day 7 ICOS+CD38+ clones were ICOS-CD38- cTfh.

Documented time point: 2015-2016 season, pre-vaccination. Adults received seasonal inactivated influenza vaccine, with sorted blood CD4 subsets sequenced before and after. As concerns this clone: Its target is not known.

Profiling relied on immunoSEQ multiplex PCR, and the TCRdb table lists in-frame clones only, not all of them. The table records about 9,400 clones, about 84% of them present only once. V was pared by 5 bases and J by 0 bases, with 10 bases between. The CDR3 is 14 amino acids. Germline loops: CDR1 SEHNR, CDR2 FQNEAQ (reference sequence). Sequences were derived from CXCR5+ CD38- circulating T follicular helper cells from blood, sampled on the day of influenza vaccination. Documented subset: circulating Tfh, non-naive CD4+CXCR5+PD-1+ (ICOS+CD38+ or ICOS-CD38-). V is TRBV7-9 and J is TRBJ2-5, with D uncertain. The sequence was obtained from an adult who received the influenza vaccine. Here the CDR3 DNA reads TGTGCCAGCAGCGGGTTAGCTTACCAAGAGACCCAGTACTTC. Its protein is CASSGLAYQETQYF.